The clone carrying this T cell receptor (beta chain) came up once. This sample is part of a study of shared clonotypes between healthy human individuals. Germline V CDR1 and CDR2: KGHSH, LQKENI. V was clipped by 3 bases and J by 4 bases, with 10 bases between them. This CDR3 has 14 amino acids. Researchers drew on roughly 82 million PBMCs for genomic DNA from unsorted samples. The deep-level immunoSEQ assay was used. The unsorted PBMC replicate PCRs were performed with about 0.3 ug DNA, around 29,000 T cell genomes. Assay used: immunoSEQ multiplex PCR; TCRdb lists only in-frame clones, some missing. In the table there are some 490,000 clones, around four fifths of which are singletons.

V gene TRBV18 combines with J gene TRBJ1-3; D is undetermined. The sequence derives from a woman in her forties in good health. Some clones in this sample may be carry-over from other donors' samples. The sample taken for sequencing was PBMCs. Written as DNA, the CDR3 is TGTGCCAGCTCACCCGCACGGGCCGGAAACACCATATATTTT. Residues: CASSPARAGNTIYF.